The rows below give T cell receptor beta chains drawn from one sample of a study of T cell responses to AZD1222 COVID-19 vaccine. TCRdb's table, derived via immunoSEQ multiplex PCR, lists solely in-frame clones and lacks some. The sample lists around 180,000 clones, about 91% occurring once. The input for sequencing was peripheral blood, taken on day 0 of AZD1222 vaccination. The receptor source for this set is an adult in good health. Both conserved end residues are part of each CDR3. A D gene is named only where the DNA matches it firmly. Rows give clone size only sometimes, using once, few, many, or a class for an expanded clone.

NA | TRBJ1-2 | TRBV9 | NA | CASTPTWGAGGYTF | TGTGCCAGCACCCCGACCTGGGGGGCGGGAGGCTACACCTTC
NA | TRBJ1-2 | TRBV6-5 | TRBD1 | CASSRDRGRGYTF | TGTGCCAGCAGTCGGGACAGGGGGAGAGGCTACACCTTC
NA | TRBJ2-3 | TRBV19 | TRBD2 | CASTQNQAGGADTQYF | TGTGCCAGTACCCAGAACCAAGCGGGAGGCGCAGATACGCAGTATTTT
NA | TRBJ2-5 | TRBV7-3 | NA | CASSASGGGYRETQYF | TGTGCCAGCAGCGCCTCCGGTGGAGGCTACCGAGAGACCCAGTACTTC
once | TRBJ1-2 | TRBV29-1 | NA | CSVDREPPGYTF | TGCAGCGTTGACAGGGAACCGCCCGGCTACACCTTC
NA | TRBJ1-2 | TRBV2 | NA | CASTTDGANYGYTF | TGTGCCAGCACCACTGACGGAGCTAACTATGGCTACACCTTC
NA | TRBJ2-1 | TRBV19 | TRBD2 | CASSTTSGRHQFF | TGTGCCAGTAGTACGACTAGCGGGAGGCATCAGTTCTTC
NA | TRBJ2-3 | TRBV10-3 | NA | CAISSFGTLSTDTQYF | TGTGCCATCAGCTCATTCGGGACTCTAAGCACAGATACGCAGTATTTT
NA | TRBJ2-2 | TRBV6-2/TRBV6-3 | TRBD1 | CASSLQGAAGELFF | TGTGCCAGCAGTTTACAGGGGGCGGCCGGGGAGCTGTTTTTT
NA | TRBJ1-4 | TRBV9 | NA | CASSSGGRNEKLFF | TGTGCCAGCAGCTCCGGGGGGCGTAATGAAAAACTGTTTTTT
NA | TRBJ2-7 | TRBV21-1 | NA | CASSPGGRGLYEQYF | TGTGCCAGCAGCCCCGGGGGGAGGGGGCTCTACGAGCAGTACTTC
NA | TRBJ1-3 | TRBV5-1 | TRBD1 | CASSQGGPGAGNTIYF | TGCGCCAGCAGCCAGGGGGGACCCGGGGCTGGAAACACCATATATTTT
NA | TRBJ2-7 | TRBV7-2 | NA | CASSLPIDSYEQYF | TGTGCCAGCAGCTTACCCATCGACAGTTACGAGCAGTACTTC
NA | TRBJ1-4 | TRBV6-6 | TRBD1 | CASSYLTGGREKLFF | TGTGCCAGCAGTTACTTGACAGGGGGCCGCGAAAAACTGTTTTTT
once | TRBJ2-5 | TRBV7-9 | NA | CASSLMGGRGGETQYF | TGTGCCAGCAGCTTGATGGGGGGGCGAGGAGGAGAGACCCAGTACTTC
once | TRBJ2-7 | TRBV30 | NA | CAWALTQAYEQYF | TGTGCCTGGGCACTAACACAGGCCTACGAGCAGTACTTC
NA | TRBJ1-3 | TRBV12-3/TRBV12-4 | NA | CASLVTSGNTIYF | TGTGCCAGTCTCGTTACCTCTGGAAACACCATATATTTT
NA | TRBJ1-5 | TRBV6-5 | NA | CASSYSGQPQHF | TGTGCCAGCAGTTACTCGGGGCAGCCCCAGCATTTT
NA | TRBJ1-1 | TRBV6-5 | NA | CASRTNTEAFF | TGTGCCAGCAGAACAAACACTGAAGCTTTCTTT
NA | TRBJ2-1 | TRBV15 | NA | CATSRDPQGGEQFF | TGTGCCACCAGCAGAGACCCCCAGGGAGGTGAGCAGTTCTTC
NA | TRBJ1-2 | TRBV28 | NA | CASSPGARARGYTF | TGTGCCAGCAGTCCGGGGGCCCGGGCGAGGGGCTACACCTTC
NA | TRBJ1-2 | TRBV28 | TRBD1 | CASSYQSGQGSSYGYTF | TGTGCCAGCAGTTACCAATCTGGACAGGGTAGTTCCTATGGCTACACCTTC
NA | TRBJ1-1 | TRBV5-1 | NA | CASSLREGGPNTEAFF | TGCGCCAGCAGCTTGAGGGAGGGGGGACCGAACACTGAAGCTTTCTTT
NA | TRBJ1-2 | TRBV5-1 | NA | CASSLDAGSYGYTF | TGCGCCAGCAGCTTGGATGCAGGTTCCTATGGCTACACCTTC
NA | TRBJ1-6 | TRBV5-1 | NA | CASSLDVDNSPLHF | TGCGCCAGCAGCTTGGACGTAGATAATTCACCCCTCCACTTT
NA | TRBJ1-1 | TRBV28 | TRBD1 | CASRSPGQGRTEAFF | TGTGCCAGCCGATCGCCTGGACAGGGAAGGACTGAAGCTTTCTTT
NA | TRBJ1-1 | TRBV19 | NA | CASSDPGDTEAFF | TGTGCCAGTAGTGACCCTGGGGACACTGAAGCTTTCTTT
NA | TRBJ1-2 | TRBV7-2 | TRBD1 | CASSKREGQGYTF | TGTGCCAGCAGTAAACGGGAGGGACAGGGCTACACCTTC
NA | TRBJ1-2 | TRBV30 | NA | CAWSVTSSGGYTF | TGTGCCTGGAGTGTAACCTCGTCAGGGGGCTACACCTTC
NA | TRBJ2-5 | TRBV25-1 | NA | CASATSGETQYF | TGTGCCAGCGCAACCAGCGGAGAGACCCAGTACTTC
NA | TRBJ2-1 | TRBV5-5 | NA | CASSLGEYNEQFF | TGTGCCAGCAGCTTGGGGGAGTACAATGAGCAGTTCTTC
NA | TRBJ1-5 | TRBV6-5 | TRBD1 | CASLTGTGGYQPQHF | TGTGCCAGCCTTACCGGGACAGGGGGCTATCAGCCCCAGCATTTT
NA | TRBJ2-7 | TRBV9 | TRBD2 | CASSDPSGGGTYEQYF | TGTGCCAGCAGCGACCCTAGCGGGGGGGGAACCTACGAGCAGTACTTC
NA | TRBJ2-5 | TRBV25-1 | TRBD2 | CASSGGGTSGQETQYF | TGTGCCAGCAGTGGAGGTGGGACTAGCGGCCAAGAGACCCAGTACTTC
NA | TRBJ2-1 | TRBV19 | NA | CASSTTGGTYNEQFF | TGTGCCAGTAGTACGACGGGTGGGACCTACAATGAGCAGTTCTTC
NA | TRBJ2-7 | TRBV12-3/TRBV12-4 | NA | CASSSGFYEQYF | TGTGCCAGCAGTTCGGGGTTCTACGAGCAGTACTTC
NA | TRBJ1-1 | TRBV6-5 | NA | CASSYSATPNTEAFF | TGTGCCAGCAGTTACTCTGCGACACCTAACACTGAAGCTTTCTTT
few | TRBJ2-7 | TRBV29-1 | TRBD2 | CSVAQTSGGYEQYF | TGCAGCGTGGCTCAGACTAGCGGGGGCTACGAGCAGTACTTC
NA | TRBJ1-3 | TRBV7-3 | NA | CASSPQTGHSGNTIYF | TGTGCCAGCAGCCCGCAGACAGGACATTCTGGAAACACCATATATTTT
NA | TRBJ1-4 | TRBV5-1 | TRBD1 | CASSSNGQGYNEKLFF | TGCGCCAGCAGTTCAAACGGACAGGGGTATAATGAAAAACTGTTTTTT
NA | TRBJ1-2 | TRBV3-1/TRBV3-2 | NA | CASSQDASGDRIGYTF | TGTGCCAGCAGCCAAGATGCCTCGGGGGATCGTATAGGCTACACCTTC
NA | TRBJ2-7 | TRBV5-1 | TRBD2 | CASSYLAGGGEQYF | TGCGCCAGCAGCTACCTCGCGGGAGGGGGGGAGCAGTACTTC
NA | TRBJ2-7 | TRBV27 | NA | CASSRQQGPSSYEQYF | TGTGCCAGCAGTAGACAGCAGGGACCCAGCTCCTACGAGCAGTACTTC
NA | TRBJ1-2 | TRBV19 | NA | CASTKVGYGYTF | TGTGCCAGTACAAAGGTCGGCTATGGCTACACCTTC
NA | TRBJ1-5 | TRBV24-1 | TRBD1 | CATSTDRVNQPQHF | TGTGCCACCAGCACGGACAGGGTCAATCAGCCCCAGCATTTT
NA | TRBJ2-7 | TRBV6-5 | NA | CASSYSKGEQYF | TGTGCCAGCAGTTACTCGAAGGGGGAGCAGTACTTC
few | TRBJ1-3 | TRBV27 | NA | CASSFDAPDRDSGNTIYF | TGTGCCAGCAGTTTCGATGCCCCGGACAGAGACTCTGGAAACACCATATATTTT
once | TRBJ1-1 | TRBV7-9 | TRBD1 | CASSLRTGNTEAFF | TGTGCCAGCAGCTTACGGACAGGAAACACTGAAGCTTTCTTT
NA | TRBJ2-7 | TRBV12-3/TRBV12-4 | NA | CASSLMGAHEQYF | TGTGCCAGCAGTTTAATGGGGGCGCACGAGCAGTACTTC
NA | TRBJ2-1 | TRBV9 | TRBD2 | CASSVGGLANTEQFF | TGTGCCAGCAGCGTAGGGGGACTAGCTAACACTGAGCAGTTCTTC
NA | TRBJ2-1 | TRBV6-1 | TRBD2 | CASSDTSGRYSYNEQFF | TGTGCCAGCAGTGATACTAGCGGGAGATACTCCTACAATGAGCAGTTCTTC
once | TRBJ2-5 | TRBV7-9 | NA | CASSSTPDRETQYF | TGTGCCAGCAGCTCGACTCCCGACCGGGAGACCCAGTACTTC
NA | TRBJ1-5 | TRBV21-1 | NA | CASSKGQNNQPQHF | TGTGCCAGCAGCAAGGGGCAAAACAATCAGCCCCAGCATTTT
NA | TRBJ1-4 | TRBV19 | NA | CASSIPRAHHAEKLFF | TGTGCCAGTAGTATCCCCAGGGCCCACCACGCAGAAAAACTGTTTTTT
NA | TRBJ2-3 | TRBV27 | TRBD2 | CATSVLAGPYTQYF | TGTGCCACCAGCGTACTAGCGGGACCTTATACGCAGTATTTT